This paragraph reports one T cell receptor (beta chain). The protocol was immunoSEQ multiplex PCR, while the TCRdb copy is restricted to in-frame clones and leaves out a portion. The profile shows 85,000 to 100,000 clones, more than 65% of them singletons. The data belong to a study of blood T cell repertoires in COVID-19. Study in general: There were acute and convalescent COVID-19 samples, and they came from the United States, Italy and Spain. Nucleic acid was either cDNA or gDNA, and it came from T cells, B-cell-depleted T cells, or PBMCs.

Germline-derived CDR1 and CDR2 are SNHLY and FYNNEI. V was shortened by 1 base and J by 3 bases, with 7 bases between the two germline ends. CDR3 length: 14 residues. This TCR came from a woman older than 75 with active or convalescent COVID-19. The sample taken for sequencing was peripheral blood. The rearrangement joins TRBV2 to TRBJ1-5; TRBD1 might be the D (6 bases). The CDR3 sequence: CASSEGGPNQPQHF. The CDR3 DNA sequence: TGTGCCAGCAGTGAAGGGGGGCCCAATCAGCCCCAGCATTTT.